This is a list of T cell receptor beta chains from one sample in a study of blood T cell repertoires in COVID-19. The method was immunoSEQ multiplex PCR; TCRdb's version includes in-frame clones alone and lacks a portion of them. The sample lists about 290,000 clones, approximately 89% occurring once. Material: peripheral blood. Every receptor here comes from a woman aged 25 to 45 with COVID-19, enrolled during active disease. CDR3s include the opening cysteine and the closing phenylalanine or tryptophan. A D gene is named only where the DNA matches it firmly. Part of the rows lack a size; the others show once, few, many or a class for expanded clones.

v_gene: TRBV18; abundance: -; d_gene: TRBD2; j_gene: TRBJ2-3; CDR3nt: TGTGCCAGCTCACCGAGGGCGGGGGGGCCGACAGATACGCAGTATTTT; CDR3aa: CASSPRAGGPTDTQYF
v_gene: TRBV11-3; abundance: -; d_gene: -; j_gene: TRBJ2-5; CDR3nt: TGTGCCAGCAGCTCGGGAAACCAAGAGACCCAGTACTTC; CDR3aa: CASSSGNQETQYF
v_gene: TRBV19; abundance: -; d_gene: -; j_gene: TRBJ2-7; CDR3nt: TGTGCCAGTAAAAAAACCGGGGGCGGGGGACCCTACGAGCAGTACTTC; CDR3aa: CASKKTGGGGPYEQYF
v_gene: TRBV5-1; abundance: -; d_gene: TRBD1; j_gene: TRBJ2-3; CDR3nt: TGCGCCAGCAGTTCGGCCCGGGACAGGGAAGCTGGAGATACGCAGTATTTT; CDR3aa: CASSSARDREAGDTQYF
v_gene: TRBV4-1; abundance: -; d_gene: -; j_gene: TRBJ1-2; CDR3nt: TGCGCCAGCAGCCGCCGTATTGAGGTTAACTATGGCTACACCTTC; CDR3aa: CASSRRIEVNYGYTF
v_gene: TRBV3-1/TRBV3-2; abundance: -; d_gene: -; j_gene: TRBJ1-1; CDR3nt: TGTGCCAGCAGCCCCCCGGAACCGGGAACGAAGGCTTTCTTT; CDR3aa: CASSPPEPGTKAFF
v_gene: TRBV27; abundance: -; d_gene: TRBD1; j_gene: TRBJ2-7; CDR3nt: TGTGCCAGCAGTTACACCGGGACAGGGGACCACGAGCAGTACTTC; CDR3aa: CASSYTGTGDHEQYF
v_gene: TRBV3-1/TRBV3-2; abundance: -; d_gene: TRBD1; j_gene: TRBJ1-2; CDR3nt: TGTGCCAGCAGCCAAGACTGGACAGGGCGCGGCTACACCTTC; CDR3aa: CASSQDWTGRGYTF
v_gene: TRBV28; abundance: -; d_gene: -; j_gene: TRBJ1-2; CDR3nt: TGTGCCAGCAGTTTTCGCTTCACTCGGGGCTACACCTTC; CDR3aa: CASSFRFTRGYTF
v_gene: TRBV7-2; abundance: -; d_gene: TRBD2; j_gene: TRBJ2-3; CDR3nt: TGTGCCAGCAGCTCGGGACTAGCGGGGGCGGGAGATACGCAGTATTTT; CDR3aa: CASSSGLAGAGDTQYF
v_gene: TRBV7-9; abundance: once; d_gene: TRBD1; j_gene: TRBJ1-5; CDR3nt: TGTGCCAGCAGCTTAGGGCCCGACGGACAGGGAAGGGATCAGCCCCAGCATTTT; CDR3aa: CASSLGPDGQGRDQPQHF
v_gene: TRBV20-1; abundance: -; d_gene: -; j_gene: TRBJ1-1; CDR3nt: TGCAGTGCTAGAGGAGGGAGCTTT; CDR3aa: CSARGGSF
v_gene: TRBV2; abundance: -; d_gene: -; j_gene: TRBJ2-7; CDR3nt: TGTGCCAGCAGTGATAGTATAACCTACGAGCAGTACTTC; CDR3aa: CASSDSITYEQYF
v_gene: TRBV18; abundance: -; d_gene: -; j_gene: TRBJ2-2; CDR3nt: TGTGCCAGCTCACCGGACTCTTCCACCGGGGAGCTGTTTTTT; CDR3aa: CASSPDSSTGELFF
v_gene: TRBV2; abundance: -; d_gene: -; j_gene: TRBJ1-2; CDR3nt: TGTGCCAGCAGTGAAGCCTCCGGGACATACTATGGCTACACCTTC; CDR3aa: CASSEASGTYYGYTF
v_gene: TRBV27; abundance: -; d_gene: TRBD1; j_gene: TRBJ2-2; CDR3nt: TGTGCCAGCAGCCGGGGCCCAGGGGGCACCGGGGAGCTGTTTTTT; CDR3aa: CASSRGPGGTGELFF
v_gene: TRBV11-2; abundance: -; d_gene: -; j_gene: TRBJ1-3; CDR3nt: TGTGCCAGCAGCTTTGGGTATCGGCGGGCCTCTGGAAACACCATATATTTT; CDR3aa: CASSFGYRRASGNTIYF
v_gene: TRBV15; abundance: once; d_gene: TRBD1; j_gene: TRBJ2-4; CDR3nt: TGTGCCACCAAACCCCCGGGACAGGGGTTCAAAAACATTCAGTACTTC; CDR3aa: CATKPPGQGFKNIQYF
v_gene: TRBV7-2; abundance: -; d_gene: TRBD2; j_gene: TRBJ2-5; CDR3nt: TGTGCCAGCAGCTTAGCGTGGCTAGCGGGGGCCCAAGAGACCCAGTACTTC; CDR3aa: CASSLAWLAGAQETQYF
v_gene: TRBV6-6; abundance: -; d_gene: -; j_gene: TRBJ1-5; CDR3nt: TGTGCCAGCAGCCGCTCGGGGGGCTTCATCTCCCAGCATTTT; CDR3aa: CASSRSGGFISQHF
v_gene: TRBV2; abundance: few; d_gene: -; j_gene: TRBJ2-7; CDR3nt: TGTGCCAGCAGTGAAGCGCCCGGGTACGAGCAGTACTTC; CDR3aa: CASSEAPGYEQYF
v_gene: TRBV27; abundance: once; d_gene: -; j_gene: TRBJ2-7; CDR3nt: TGTGCCAGCAGTTTATCCCAGGGCTACGAGCAGTACTTC; CDR3aa: CASSLSQGYEQYF
v_gene: TRBV28; abundance: once; d_gene: -; j_gene: TRBJ2-6; CDR3nt: TGTGCCAGCAGTTTAGGGGGGGCCGTTGGGGCCAACGTCCTGACTTTC; CDR3aa: CASSLGGAVGANVLTF
v_gene: TRBV19; abundance: -; d_gene: -; j_gene: TRBJ1-1; CDR3nt: TGTGCCAGTAGACAGGGTTCCACTGAAGCTTTCTTT; CDR3aa: CASRQGSTEAFF
v_gene: TRBV18; abundance: -; d_gene: -; j_gene: TRBJ2-7; CDR3nt: TGTGCCAGCTCACCACCCCTAAGTGACAGTTACAACCACGAGCAGTACTTC; CDR3aa: CASSPPLSDSYNHEQYF
v_gene: TRBV6-5; abundance: -; d_gene: TRBD2; j_gene: TRBJ2-3; CDR3nt: TGTGCCAGCAGTTACGTCCTAGCGGGGGGGCGGGATACGCAGTATTTT; CDR3aa: CASSYVLAGGRDTQYF